A single sample is the source of the 14 T cell receptor beta chains below, sequenced in a study of beta chain features in type 1 diabetes. Every bit of the isolated RNA underwent reverse transcription, so sequencing read expressed TCRB transcripts. Here immunoSEQ multiplex PCR was the method, and the copy in TCRdb shows in-frame clones only, minus some. The sample has more than 300,000 clones, around 8% seen once. Sequencing used central memory CD4+ T cells from blood. These receptor sequences come from a young woman in good health.

The CDR3 DNA sequence: TGTGCCAGCTCGTCTGGTATTATCGGCAATCAGCCCCAGCATTTT. Residues: CASSSGIIGNQPQHF. The V gene is TRBV18, the J gene TRBJ1-5, with D hard to call. CDR1 is KGHSH and CDR2 is LQKENI in the germline V gene. V lost 6 bases and J 2 bases, leaving 14 bases between the germline ends. This CDR3 has 15 amino acids. Using reference TRBV18 and TRBJ1-5 for the parts outside the CDR3, the full variable domain is NAGVMQNPRHLVRRRGQEARLRCSPMKGHSHVYWYRQLPEEGLKFMVYLQKENIIDESGMPKERFSAEFPKEGPSILRIQQVVRGDSAAYFCASSSGIIGNQPQHFGDGTRLSIL.

The chain combines TRBV23-1 with TRBJ2-4, with D hard to call. TRBV23-1 falls under the ORF class, with uncertain function. Trimming took off 4 bases at V and 0 bases at J, with 10 bases between the two ends. The CDR3 has 15 amino acids. The CDR3 DNA reads as TGCGCCAGCAGTCTGGGCAGCCTAGCCAAAAACATTCAGTACTTC. Its protein product is CASSLGSLAKNIQYF.

The chain carries TRBV11-2 and TRBJ2-7; TRBD1 or TRBD2 may be the D gene (5 bases each). V lost 1 base to trimming and J lost 3 bases, with 13 bases between them. CDR3 length: 15 residues. The germline V gene encodes CDR1 SGHAT and CDR2 FQNNGV. The CDR3 here is CASSLATGPHYEQYF. Here the CDR3 DNA reads TGTGCCAGCAGCTTAGCGACGGGACCGCACTACGAGCAGTACTTC.

The chain employs TRBV5-1 and TRBJ2-3; D is unresolved. Germline values: CDR1 SGHRS, CDR2 YFSETQ. This CDR3 contains 15 residues. Trimming took off 0 bases at V and 5 bases at J, with 13 bases between the two ends. Written as DNA, the CDR3 is TGCGCCAGCAGCTTGGGTCGAGCAGCAGGAGATACGCAGTATTTT. The encoded protein is CASSLGRAAGDTQYF.

In regard to this clone: The junction departs from germline at one end; a sequencing error may be responsible. The sample holds other DNA sequences that translate to the same CDR3. The V and J genes are TRBV5-4 and TRBJ2-5; D is possibly TRBD1 or TRBD2 (6 bases each). The CDR3 is 15 residues long. The germline gives CDR1 SGHNT, CDR2 YYREEE (reference sequence). CDR3 in DNA: TGCGCCAGCAGCCAGAAGGAAGGGGGAGGAGAGACCCAGTACTTC. It yields the protein CASSQKEGGGETQYF.

CDR3 sequence reads: CASSAQGALSGNTIYF. The CDR3 nucleotides read TGTGCCAGCAGCGCGCAGGGGGCTCTTTCTGGAAACACCATATATTTT. The gene calls are TRBV9 and TRBJ1-3; 8 bases map to TRBD1. J was trimmed by 1 base and V by 3 bases; bases with no gene match: 6. The germline gives CDR1 SGDLS, CDR2 YYNGEE. This CDR3 is 16 amino acids long.

The CDR3 region is CASSQDRSTWDEQFF. The CDR3 coding sequence is TGTGCCAGCAGCCAAGATCGTTCAACCTGGGATGAGCAGTTCTTC. This rearrangement joins TRBV4-2 to TRBJ2-1, with no clear D. Trimming cost V 0 bases and J 8 bases, with 14 bases left between them. Germline V gene data show CDR1 as LGHNA and CDR2 as YNFKEQ. CDR3 length: 15 residues.

This chain joins TRBV29-1 and TRBJ1-3; tentative D call: TRBD1 (5 bases). V lost 2 bases and J lost 6, with 8 bases in between. Per the germline V gene, CDR1 is SQVTM and CDR2 is ANQGSEA. The CDR3 covers 12 residues. The CDR3 spells CSVETGENTIYF. The CDR3, as DNA: TGCAGCGTTGAAACAGGCGAAAACACCATATATTTT.

V is TRBV28 and J is TRBJ2-5, with 8 bases matching TRBD2. Germline-derived CDR1 and CDR2 are MDHEN and SYDVKM. V gave up 6 bases and J gave up 4 bases; unmatched junction bases: 7. The CDR3 runs to 14 residues. This chain's CDR3 is CASSPGRGRETQYF. The CDR3 region has the DNA TGTGCCAGCAGCCCCGGGAGGGGGAGAGAGACCCAGTACTTC.

This clone was picked up a small number of times. This chain links TRBV11-1 with TRBJ2-1; D call uncertain. Trimming removed 1 base at V and 4 bases at J, with 11 bases between. Germline V CDR1 and CDR2: SGHAT, FQDESV (reference sequence). The CDR3 is 15 residues long. CDR3 sequence reads: CASSLVGGGYNEQFF. The CDR3 region has the DNA TGTGCCAGCAGCTTAGTCGGCGGTGGATACAATGAGCAGTTCTTC.

V usage is TRBV5-1 and J usage is TRBJ2-3, with D possibly matching TRBD2 (6 bases). The CDR3 runs 14 residues. From germline, CDR1 is SGHRS and CDR2 YFSETQ. The V and J ends lost 4 bases and 3 bases respectively, with 12 bases between them. CDR3 residues: CASSPERGTDTQYF. Written as DNA, the CDR3 is TGCGCCAGCAGCCCGGAACGGGGGACAGATACGCAGTATTTT.

This sequence joins TRBV5-1 and TRBJ2-2; D unresolved. This CDR3 has 16 residues. V was trimmed by 0 bases and J by 2 bases, leaving 11 bases between them. Germline-derived CDR1 and CDR2 are SGHRS and YFSETQ. The CDR3 spells CASSLDFNSNTGELFF. DNA for the CDR3: TGCGCCAGCAGCTTGGATTTTAACTCTAACACCGGGGAGCTGTTTTTT.

The rearrangement uses TRBV4-1 and TRBJ2-1; 10 nucleotides align to TRBD2. The CDR3 totals 16 residues. Germline loops: CDR1 MGHRA, CDR2 YSYEKL. Trimming took 3 bases from V and 5 from J; bases not matched to a gene: 7. CDR3 coding DNA: TGCGCCAGCAGCCATATCGTAGCGGGAGGACACAATGAGCAGTTCTTC. Its translation is CASSHIVAGGHNEQFF.

This clone was seen a few times. The chain couples TRBV7-6 to TRBJ2-7; no definite D call. This CDR3 is 14 amino acids long. V was shortened by 3 bases and J by 4 bases, with 13 bases between the two germline ends. The germline gives CDR1 SGHVS, CDR2 FNYEAQ. The CDR3 spells CASSLGATSYEQYF. The CDR3 DNA follows: TGTGCCAGCAGCTTGGGTGCTACTTCTTACGAGCAGTACTTC.